Listed here is a single T cell receptor beta chain. These data come from a study of blood T cell repertoires in COVID-19. About the study: From the United States, Italy and Spain came samples of acute and convalescent COVID-19.

V lost 3 bases to trimming and J lost 6 bases; unmatched junction nucleotides: 5. CDR1 and CDR2 (germline): DFQATT, SNEGSKA (reference sequence). This CDR3 spans 13 amino acids. Produced via immunoSEQ multiplex PCR; TCRdb's table is partial and in-frame only. This sample has roughly 290,000 clones, with 80% to 85% found just once. Seattle's enrolled individuals joined amid active infection and were then monitored longitudinally. The chain links TRBV20-1 to TRBJ2-7, with 10 bases fitting TRBD1. The TCR comes from a person between 65 and 80 years old with COVID-19, enrolled during active disease. Sequencing used peripheral blood. CDR3 residues: CSASGTGVREQYF. The CDR3 nucleotides read TGCAGTGCTAGTGGGACAGGGGTTCGCGAGCAGTACTTC.